This TCR beta chain came from a study of read filtering for tumor transcriptome and immune sequencing (dated by TCRdb to about 2020). Study-level background: The cohort was composed of approximately 17 male and roughly 15 female patients, with a mean age of 65.9 years and an age range of roughly 45 to 80. By revised international staging, roughly 8 patients were R-ISS I, about 16 were R-ISS II and 7 were R-ISS III. After DNase treatment, whole-transcriptome libraries were prepared with the TruSeq RNA Access Library Prep Kit. Per sample, about 4.05 to 11 million TCR-region mapped reads were obtained with IR-seq, compared with only about 80 to 1,400 with RNA-seq. TCR repertoires obtained by targeted immune repertoire sequencing and by bulk whole-transcriptome sequencing performed on the same bone marrow samples were compared. One of the main goals was to work out a read-filtering strategy for immune repertoire data, in particular whether clonotypes backed by only a single read should be removed.

This clonotype showed up many times. Its antigen remains undetermined. No clone much larger than this one lies a single base away; base qualities are absent. TCR libraries were built from about 400 ng RNA with the Immunoverse kit, using molecular barcoded adaptors covering alpha/delta and beta/gamma chains. TCR library preparation used the same RNA that went into transcriptome sequencing. TCR libraries were sequenced on an Illumina HiSeq 4000 with 2 x 150 cycles. Processing in the source paper ran as follows. TCR reads were aligned to human V, D, J and C references and assembled into CDR3 clonotypes with MiXCR, including quality filtering and error correction. The tcR package in R was used to analyze clonotype counts and gene usage diversity. For inspection of raw mapping reads, RNA-seq reads were mapped by STAR aligner version 2.5.3a onto GRCh37 of the human genome. To test how sequencing depth affects detected clonotypes, IR-seq fastq files were randomly downsampled with Seqtk 1.3. TCRdb cleaned the public reads at Q25 with fastp, built clones with MiXCR and kept in-frame beta chains. Each entry is one CDR3 protein sequence, shown with its most common DNA and genes. The V and J calls were not made by the authors but by TCRdb's processing. The sample table holds about 86,000 distinct CDR3 sequences, of which approximately 13% were seen once. 15% of the sample is held by the ten biggest clonotypes.

What the authors observed across the whole study: Compared with RNA-seq, IR-seq captured clonotypes at much greater depth and more reliably, and a smaller IR-seq throughput was enough to identify most of the shared clonotypes. When single-read clonotypes were removed, the proportions of shared clonotypes in IR-seq and RNA-seq correlated more strongly. In IR-seq, single-read clonotypes were roughly 82% of clonotypes but approximately 4% of total reads; in RNA-seq they were approximately 73% of clonotypes and 35% to 50% of reads. The sorted CD138-negative fraction was composed of a mixed bone marrow immune population rather than of purified T cells.

Bone marrow was sampled from every patient at the time of active disease. Ficoll-Hypaque density gradient centrifugation was used to isolate bone marrow mononuclear cells. CD138-negative cells were obtained by negative selection after labeling with CD138 magnetic microbeads on a MACS separator, removing myeloma plasma cells. Purity of the isolated cells was checked by flow cytometry on an Attune NxT using CD138 antibodies. TRIzol reagent was used to extract total RNA, which was then quantified with a NanoDrop spectrophotometer. For each patient, the CD138-negative bone marrow sample underwent paired RNA-seq and IR-seq. A distance of 10 bases separates the germline ends of V and J, which lose 4 bases and 3 bases respectively. According to the germline V gene, CDR1 reads SGHDN and CDR2 reads FVKESK. From the cysteine up to the phenylalanine, the CDR3 has a length of 13 residues. The read is trimmed to its CDR3 DNA, 39 bases read in frame from base 1.

Specimen: a population of CD138-negative cells sorted from bone marrow. What the cell subset or site label conveys for this sample: bone marrow mononuclear cells depleted of CD138+ plasma/myeloma cells by negative magnetic selection. The source of this sequence is a donor over 35 with multiple myeloma. The chain is encoded by TRBV14 joined to TRBJ2-7, with the identity of the D gene unclear. The CDR3 reads as follows: CASSPSSLYEQYF. The bases are TGTGCCAGCAGCCCCTCCAGCCTCTACGAGCAGTACTTC.